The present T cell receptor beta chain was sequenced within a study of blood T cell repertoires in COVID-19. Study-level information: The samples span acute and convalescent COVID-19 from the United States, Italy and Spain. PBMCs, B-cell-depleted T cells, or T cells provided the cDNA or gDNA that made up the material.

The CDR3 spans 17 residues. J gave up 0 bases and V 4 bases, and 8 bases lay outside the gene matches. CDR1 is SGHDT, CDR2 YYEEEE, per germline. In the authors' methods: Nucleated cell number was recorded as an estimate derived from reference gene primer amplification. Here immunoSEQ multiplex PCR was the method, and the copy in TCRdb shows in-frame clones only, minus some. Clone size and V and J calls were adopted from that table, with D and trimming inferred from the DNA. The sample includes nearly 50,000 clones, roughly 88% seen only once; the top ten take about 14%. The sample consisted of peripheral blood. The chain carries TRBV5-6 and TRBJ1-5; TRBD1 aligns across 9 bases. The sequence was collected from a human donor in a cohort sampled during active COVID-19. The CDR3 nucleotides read TGTGCCAGCAGCGAGACAGGGGGTTTTTATAGCAATCAGCCCCAGCATTTT. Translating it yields CASSETGGFYSNQPQHF. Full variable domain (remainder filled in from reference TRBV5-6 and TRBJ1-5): DAGVTQSPTHLIKTRGQQVTLRCSPKSGHDTVSWYQQALGQGPQFIFQYYEEEERQRGNFPDRFSGHQFPNYSSELNVNALLLGDSALYLCASSETGGFYSNQPQHFGDGTRLSIL.